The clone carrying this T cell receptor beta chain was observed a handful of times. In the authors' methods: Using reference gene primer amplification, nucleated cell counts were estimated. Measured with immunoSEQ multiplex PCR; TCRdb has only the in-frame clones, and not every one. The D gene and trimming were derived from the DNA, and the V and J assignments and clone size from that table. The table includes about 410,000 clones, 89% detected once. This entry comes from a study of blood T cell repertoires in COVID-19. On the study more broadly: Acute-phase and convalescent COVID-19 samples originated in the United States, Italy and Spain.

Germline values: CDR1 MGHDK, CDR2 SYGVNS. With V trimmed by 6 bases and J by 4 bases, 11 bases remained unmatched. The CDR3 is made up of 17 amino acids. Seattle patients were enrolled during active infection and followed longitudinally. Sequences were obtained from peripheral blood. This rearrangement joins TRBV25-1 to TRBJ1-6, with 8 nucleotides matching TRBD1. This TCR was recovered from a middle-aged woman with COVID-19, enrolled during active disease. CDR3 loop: CASRTQQGDSYNSPLHF. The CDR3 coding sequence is TGTGCCAGCAGAACACAACAGGGGGACTCGTATAATTCACCCCTCCACTTT.